The sequence of this TCR beta chain was determined in a study of cytomegalovirus exposure and HLA in healthy donors. CDR1 and CDR2 (germline): MNHNY, SVGAGI (reference sequence). CDR3 length: 14 amino acids. The ends lost 7 bases at V and 7 bases at J; junction bases unmatched: 10. Primers: 60 Vbeta forward and 13 Jbeta reverse. Using immunoSEQ multiplex PCR, the repertoire was profiled, and TCRdb retains in-frame clones only, with some absent. The repertoire includes 95,000 to 150,000 clones, under 85% of them detected once, and roughly 10% sits in the top ten. The genes are TRBV6-6 and TRBJ1-5; 7 nucleotides line up with TRBD1. The specimen sequenced was PBMCs. This sequence originates from a woman between 45 and 65 years old in good health and CMV-seropositive. The CDR3 reads CASTRQGTGQPQHF. CDR3 DNA sequence: TGTGCCAGCACCAGACAGGGAACGGGCCAGCCCCAGCATTTT.